This T cell receptor beta chain emerged from a study of blood T cell repertoires in COVID-19 (TCRdb year 2020). Study-level background: Samples from collaborators originated in the United States, Italy and Spain and spanned both the acute and convalescent phases of COVID-19. The prospective study material was composed of cDNA or gDNA derived from T cells, B-cell-depleted T cells, or PBMCs. Subjects who had been exposed to COVID-19, were actively infected with it, or had recovered from it provided the deeply sampled blood TCRbeta repertoires that made up the dataset. A freely available public database, intended as a resource for researchers studying the immune response to SARS-CoV-2, is where the repertoires were released. The samples were drawn from two sources: the first 160 participants of the ongoing ImmuneRACE study, and 1,200 or so subjects contributed by 6 global collaborators. The sample metadata nearly always contained a de-identified subject ID, COVID-19 status, age in years and sex. Where available, HLA class I and class II types were taken from metadata supplied by the sample provider and were not determined by assay-based typing.

As concerns this clone: Its antigen remains unidentified. Base quality data are lacking; no much larger clone is found one base away.

The CDR3 has 15 amino acids, counting the end cysteine and phenylalanine. Of all the DNA, just the CDR3 is kept, 45 bases in frame from base 1. CDR1 and CDR2 were assigned from the germline V gene (reference sequence) as MNHNY and SVGAGI. Trimming removed 2 bases from V and 7 bases from J; the gene matches leave 3 bases unexplained. What the research found in general, with its limitations: The quantity of clinical and demographic metadata differed by source and by participant and was supplied without curation.

Collaborating institutions collected whole blood in K2EDTA tubes following their own protocols. For TCRbeta analysis, collaborator samples were shipped as frozen whole blood, as isolated PBMCs, or as DNA extracted from either sample type. The immunoSEQ Assay, a bias-controlled multiplex PCR, was used to amplify TCRbeta CDR3 regions from genomic DNA. As for the authors' bioinformatics: Within the assay, amplification of reference gene primers was used to estimate how many nucleated cells each sample contained. To quantify the absolute abundance of each unique TCRbeta CDR3 rearrangement, sequence reads were collapsed and filtered. For each sample, productive Simpson clonality was calculated as the square root of Simpson's diversity index across productive rearrangements. Entries here come from immuneACCESS through TCRdb and include only in-frame sequences with V and J called. Some clones fail to appear in such tables; in the studies checked, an unresolved V gene covers under half of the shortfall, and the cause of the remainder is unknown. From that table come the V and J calls and clone size; the DNA was used to work out D and trimming. The sample contains roughly 320,000 clones, about 87% of them found a single time. Jointly, the top ten make up over 1% of the sample.

The sequence is built from TRBV6-6 and TRBJ1-6, and 9 junctional nucleotides match TRBD1. Sequenced sample: peripheral blood. The sequence was collected from a man aged 65 to 85 with acute or convalescent COVID-19. The sequenced DNA: TGTGCCAGCAGTTACCCGGGACAGGGCAATTCACCCCTCCACTTT. Translation gives CASSYPGQGNSPLHF.